The clone carrying this T cell receptor (beta chain) appeared a few times. Antigen specificity is unknown. This entry is derived from a study of post-analysis software for immune sequencing data. Study conclusions and caveats: Diversity measured as normalized Chao1 was significantly lower in multiple sclerosis patients than in controls. Patients carried 4 or 5 TRBV segments more frequently than controls did, and TRBV5-6, TRBV5-1 and TRBV20-1 were among them.

Incorporated into the TCR beta cDNA libraries were unique molecular identifiers, which served to reduce PCR and sequencing biases. A few hundred thousand cDNA molecules were obtained from 1 to 10 million T cells. Using its own MiXCR run on the PCR reads, TCRdb lists one record per CDR3 protein. This table holds hundreds of thousands of distinct CDR3 sequences, 25% to 30% found once. Germline CDR1 is SGHTA and CDR2 is FQGNSA. This CDR3 region has 18 residues. Trimming left V 2 bases short and J 0 bases short, with 14 bases between. The J gene is TRBJ1-6, the V gene TRBV7-2, with D unresolved. What was sequenced was blood. The source is a girl aged 5-17 years with multiple sclerosis. CDR3 sequence: CASSLSGLTFSYNSPLHF. CDR3 in DNA: TGTGCCAGCAGCTTATCGGGCCTTACATTCTCCTATAATTCACCCCTCCACTTT.